This entry lists 7 T cell receptor beta chains sequenced from one sample in a study of cytomegalovirus exposure and HLA in healthy donors. The PCR employed 60 Vbeta primers together with 13 Jbeta primers. Clones were sequenced by immunoSEQ multiplex PCR, and TCRdb holds only the in-frame ones, with some missing. The sample holds some 100,000 clones, around 75% seen once. The sequencing sample was made of PBMCs. Source of these receptors: a male donor in good health and CMV-seropositive.

The rearrangement uses TRBV7-3 and TRBJ2-3, with D possibly being TRBD1 (5 bases). The CDR3 extends over 16 amino acids. V was pared by 1 base and J by 0 bases, with 11 bases between. Germline V gene sequence: CDR1 SGHTA, CDR2 FQGTGA. CDR3 sequence reads: CASSLKGRASTDTQYF. Written as DNA, the CDR3 is TGTGCCAGCAGCTTAAAAGGCAGGGCAAGCACAGATACGCAGTATTTT.

V and J are TRBV6-5 and TRBJ1-2; tentative D call: TRBD1 (6 bases). Per germline, CDR1 MNHEY and CDR2 SVGAGI. Trimming left V 1 base short and J 4 bases short, with 10 bases between. This CDR3 spans 14 amino acids. In DNA form, the CDR3 reads TGTGCCAGCAGTTACTTCGGGACAAGCTATGGCTACACCTTC. Protein product: CASSYFGTSYGYTF.

The chain uses TRBV6-1 and TRBJ2-1, with 8 bases aligning to TRBD2. Per germline, CDR1 MNHNS and CDR2 SASEGT. The CDR3 has 16 residues. The V segment lost 4 bases and the J segment 1 base; nucleotides outside the gene matches: 6. The CDR3 DNA reads TGTGCCAGCAGTGCCCAGCGGGGGTTGTCCTACAATGAGCAGTTCTTC. This encodes CASSAQRGLSYNEQFF.

The V and J genes are TRBV7-2 and TRBJ2-3; 11 nucleotides line up with TRBD2. Looked up from germline, CDR1 is SGHTA and CDR2 is FQGNSA. The CDR3 extends over 16 amino acids. The J segment lost 2 bases and the V segment lost 4 bases, leaving 5 bases of the junction unmatched. CDR3 DNA sequence: TGTGCCAGCAGCTCCCTAGCGGGGGGCCTCACAGATACGCAGTATTTT. The encoded protein is CASSSLAGGLTDTQYF.

In regard to this clone: The same CDR3 also results from other DNA sequences found in this sample. The chain combines TRBV5-1 with TRBJ2-1, with 8 bases fitting TRBD1. V dropped 3 bases and J dropped 4; count of bases not matched to a gene: 6. The V gene's germline CDR1 is SGHRS and CDR2 YFSETQ. The CDR3 runs 15 residues. CDR3 sequence: CASSSDRVTYNEQFF. Here the CDR3 DNA reads TGCGCCAGCAGCTCGGACAGGGTTACATACAATGAGCAGTTCTTC.

The gene calls are TRBV19 and TRBJ2-3; 10 bases fit TRBD1. Germline V gives CDR1 LNHDA, CDR2 SQIVND (reference sequence). V lost 1 base, J lost 2 bases, and 3 bases stayed unmatched. The CDR3 has 16 amino acids. CDR3: CASSIVTGGVTDTQYF. DNA of the CDR3: TGTGCCAGTAGTATAGTGACAGGGGGCGTCACAGATACGCAGTATTTT.

CDR3 sequence (DNA): TGTGCCAGCAGCTTACATGAGGCGGGGTTCTACAATGAGCAGTTCTTC. Amino acid sequence: CASSLHEAGFYNEQFF. The chain uses TRBV7-2 and TRBJ2-1; possible D gene TRBD2, 6 bases. V lost 2 bases, J lost 3 bases, and 14 bases lay in between. CDR1 and CDR2 from the germline V gene are SGHTA and FQGNSA. This CDR3 comprises 16 residues.